This T cell receptor (beta chain) was captured by sequencing in a study of spatial heterogeneity in lung cancer. Study details: Detection consistently captured more beta-chain sequences than alpha-chain sequences.

Germline trimming cut 6 bases from V and 2 bases from J; bases unmatched to any gene: 12. CDR3 length: 16 amino acids. Each CDR3 protein gets one entry after TCRdb re-called the 5' RACE reads with MiXCR. Among about 48,000 distinct CDR3 sequences listed, about 5.8% were seen once. Sample time point: sample taken at primary tumor resection. The TCR was taken from a male donor with early-stage non-small cell lung cancer. The V and J genes are TRBV12-3 or TRBV12-4 and TRBJ2-5; TRBD1 matches at 7 bases. Source: PBMCs, taken at surgery. The DNA for the CDR3 is TGTGCCAGCAGCCCCGGACAGGAACTAAATCAAGAGACCCAGTACTTC. Encoded protein: CASSPGQELNQETQYF.